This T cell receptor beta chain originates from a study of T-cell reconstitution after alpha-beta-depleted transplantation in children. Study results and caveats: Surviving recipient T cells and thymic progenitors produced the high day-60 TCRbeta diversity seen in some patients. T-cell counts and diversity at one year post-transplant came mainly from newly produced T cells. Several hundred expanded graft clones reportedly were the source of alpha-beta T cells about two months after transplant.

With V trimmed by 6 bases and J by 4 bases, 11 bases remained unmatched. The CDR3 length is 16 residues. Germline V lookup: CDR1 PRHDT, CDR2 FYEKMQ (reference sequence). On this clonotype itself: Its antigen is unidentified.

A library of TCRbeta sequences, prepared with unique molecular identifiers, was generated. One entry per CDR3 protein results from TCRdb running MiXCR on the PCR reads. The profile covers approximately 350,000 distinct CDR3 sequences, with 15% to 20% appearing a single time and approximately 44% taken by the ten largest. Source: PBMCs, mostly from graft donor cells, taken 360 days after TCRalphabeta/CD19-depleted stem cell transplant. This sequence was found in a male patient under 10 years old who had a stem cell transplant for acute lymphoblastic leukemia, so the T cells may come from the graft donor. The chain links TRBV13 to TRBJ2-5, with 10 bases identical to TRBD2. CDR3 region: CASRSSGSGFRETQYF. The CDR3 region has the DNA TGTGCCAGCAGGTCTAGCGGGAGTGGGTTTAGAGAGACCCAGTACTTC. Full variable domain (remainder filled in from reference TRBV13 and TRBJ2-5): AAGVIQSPRHLIKEKRETATLKCYPIPRHDTVYWYQQGPGQDPQFLISFYEKMQSDKGSIPDRFSAQQFSDYHSELNMSSLELGDSALYFCASRSSGSGFRETQYFGPGTRLLVL.